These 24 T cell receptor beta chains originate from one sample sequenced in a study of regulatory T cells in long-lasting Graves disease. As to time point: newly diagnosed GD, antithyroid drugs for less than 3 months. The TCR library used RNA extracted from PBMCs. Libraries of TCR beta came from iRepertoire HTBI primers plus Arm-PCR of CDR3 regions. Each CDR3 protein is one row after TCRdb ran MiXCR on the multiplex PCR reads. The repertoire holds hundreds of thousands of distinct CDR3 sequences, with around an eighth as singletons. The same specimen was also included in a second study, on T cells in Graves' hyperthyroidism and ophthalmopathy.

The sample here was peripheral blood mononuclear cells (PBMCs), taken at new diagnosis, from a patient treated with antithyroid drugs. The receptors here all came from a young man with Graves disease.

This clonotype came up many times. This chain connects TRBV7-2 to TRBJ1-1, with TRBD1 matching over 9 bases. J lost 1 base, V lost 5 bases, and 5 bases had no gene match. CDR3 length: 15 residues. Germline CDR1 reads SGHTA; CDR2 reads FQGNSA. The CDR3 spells CASSLDRGPNTEAFF. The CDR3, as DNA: TGTGCCAGCAGCCTGGACAGGGGCCCGAACACTGAAGCTTTCTTT.

The CDR3 DNA reads as TGTGCCAGTAGTATGGCTTATGGCGGGATCCGAGCAGATACGCAGTATTTT. This sequence encodes CASSMAYGGIRADTQYF. This chain links TRBV19 with TRBJ2-3; D might be TRBD2 (6 bases). V gave up 3 bases and J gave up 4 bases, with 20 bases separating them. Germline V lookup: CDR1 LNHDA, CDR2 SQIVND (reference sequence). The CDR3 is 17 residues long.

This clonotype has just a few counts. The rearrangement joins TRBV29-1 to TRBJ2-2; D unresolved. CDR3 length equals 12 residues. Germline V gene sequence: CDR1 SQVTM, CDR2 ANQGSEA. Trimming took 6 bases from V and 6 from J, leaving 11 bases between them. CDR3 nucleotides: TGCAGCGTCCCCTTTTTTCCCGGGGAGCTGTTTTTT. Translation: CSVPFFPGELFF.

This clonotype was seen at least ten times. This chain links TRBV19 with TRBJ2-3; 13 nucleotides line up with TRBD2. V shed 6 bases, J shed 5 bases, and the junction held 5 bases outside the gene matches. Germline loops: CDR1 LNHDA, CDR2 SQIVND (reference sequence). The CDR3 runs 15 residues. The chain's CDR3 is CASSSLAGGVDTQYF. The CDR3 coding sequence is TGTGCCAGTAGCTCACTAGCGGGAGGGGTAGATACGCAGTATTTT.

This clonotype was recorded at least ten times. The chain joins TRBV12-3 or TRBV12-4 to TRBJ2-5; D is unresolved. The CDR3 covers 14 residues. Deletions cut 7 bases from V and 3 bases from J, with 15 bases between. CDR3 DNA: TGTGCCAGCACCCCCACTGCAGCAGAAGAGACCCAGTACTTC. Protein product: CASTPTAAEETQYF.

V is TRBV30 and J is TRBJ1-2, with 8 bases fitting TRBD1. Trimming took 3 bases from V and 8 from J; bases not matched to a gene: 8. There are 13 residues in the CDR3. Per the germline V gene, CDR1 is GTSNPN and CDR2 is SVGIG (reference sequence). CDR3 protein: CAWRGQAHLGYTF. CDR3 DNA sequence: TGTGCCTGGAGGGGACAGGCCCACCTAGGCTACACCTTC.

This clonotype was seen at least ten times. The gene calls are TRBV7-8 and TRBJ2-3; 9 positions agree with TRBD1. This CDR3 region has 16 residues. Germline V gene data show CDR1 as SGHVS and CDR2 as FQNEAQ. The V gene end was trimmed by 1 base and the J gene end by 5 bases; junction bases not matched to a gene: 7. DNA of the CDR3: TGTGCCAGCAGCTTAGTCCCCACAGGGGGCAGAGATACGCAGTATTTT. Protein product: CASSLVPTGGRDTQYF.

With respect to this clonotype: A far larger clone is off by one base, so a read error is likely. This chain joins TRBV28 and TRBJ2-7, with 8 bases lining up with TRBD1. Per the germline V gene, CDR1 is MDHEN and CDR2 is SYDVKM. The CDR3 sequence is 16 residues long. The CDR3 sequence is CGSSSLTGVMMDEQYF. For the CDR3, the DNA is TGTGGCAGCAGTTCGTTGACAGGGGTGATGATGGACGAGCAGTACTTC. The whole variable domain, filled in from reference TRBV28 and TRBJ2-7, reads DVKVTQSSRYLVKRTGEKVFLECVQDMDHENMFWYRQDPGLGLRLIYFSYDVKMKEKGDIPEGYSVSREKKERFSLILESASTNQTSMYLCGSSSLTGVMMDEQYFGPGTRLTVT.

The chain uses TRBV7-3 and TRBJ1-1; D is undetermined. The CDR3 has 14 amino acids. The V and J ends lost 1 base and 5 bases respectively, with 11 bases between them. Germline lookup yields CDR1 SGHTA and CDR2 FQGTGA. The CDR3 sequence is CASSLSRPGTEAFF. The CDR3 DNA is TGTGCCAGCAGCTTAAGTCGCCCGGGGACTGAAGCTTTCTTT. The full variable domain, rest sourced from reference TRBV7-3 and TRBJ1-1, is GAGVSQTPSNKVTEKGKYVELRCDPISGHTALYWYRQSLGQGPEFLIYFQGTGAADDSGLPNDRFFAVRPEGSVSTLKIQRTERGDSAVYLCASSLSRPGTEAFFGQGTRLTVV.

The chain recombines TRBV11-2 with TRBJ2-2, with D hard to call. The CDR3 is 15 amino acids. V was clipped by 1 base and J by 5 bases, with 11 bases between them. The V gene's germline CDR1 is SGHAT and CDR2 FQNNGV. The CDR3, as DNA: TGTGCCAGCAGCTTAGGTTTTCGGAATACCGGGGAGCTGTTTTTT. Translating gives CASSLGFRNTGELFF.

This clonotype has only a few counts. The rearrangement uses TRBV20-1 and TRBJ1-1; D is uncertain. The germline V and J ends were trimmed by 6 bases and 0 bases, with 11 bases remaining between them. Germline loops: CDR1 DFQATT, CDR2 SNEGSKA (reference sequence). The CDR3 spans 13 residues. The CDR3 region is CSAKRFLNTEAFF. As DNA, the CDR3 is TGCAGTGCAAAGCGGTTCTTGAACACTGAAGCTTTCTTT.

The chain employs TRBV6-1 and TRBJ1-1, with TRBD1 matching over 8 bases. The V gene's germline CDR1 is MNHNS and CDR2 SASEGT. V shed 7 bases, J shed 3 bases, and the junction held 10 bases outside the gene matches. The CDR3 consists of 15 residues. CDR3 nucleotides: TGTGCCAGCATCCTACAGGGGGGAGGACACACTGAAGCTTTCTTT. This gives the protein CASILQGGGHTEAFF.

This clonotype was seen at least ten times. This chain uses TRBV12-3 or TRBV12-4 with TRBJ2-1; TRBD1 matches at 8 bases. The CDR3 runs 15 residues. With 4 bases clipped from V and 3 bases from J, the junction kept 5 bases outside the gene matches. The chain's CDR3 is CASSSGTGGYNEQFF. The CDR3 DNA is TGTGCCAGCAGTTCCGGGACAGGTGGCTACAATGAGCAGTTCTTC.

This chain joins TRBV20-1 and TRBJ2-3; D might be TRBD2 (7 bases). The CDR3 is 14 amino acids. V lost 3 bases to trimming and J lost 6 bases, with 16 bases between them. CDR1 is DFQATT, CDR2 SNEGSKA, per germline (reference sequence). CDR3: CSASLAGARDTQYF. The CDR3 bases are TGCAGTGCTAGCCTCGCGGGGGCCAGGGATACGCAGTATTTT.

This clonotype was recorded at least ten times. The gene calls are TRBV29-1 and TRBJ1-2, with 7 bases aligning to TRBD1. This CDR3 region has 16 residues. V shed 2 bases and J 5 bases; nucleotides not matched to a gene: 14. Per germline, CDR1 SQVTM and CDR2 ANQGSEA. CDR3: CSVERDPDRIGYGYTF. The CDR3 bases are TGCAGCGTTGAAAGGGACCCGGACAGGATCGGGTATGGCTACACCTTC.

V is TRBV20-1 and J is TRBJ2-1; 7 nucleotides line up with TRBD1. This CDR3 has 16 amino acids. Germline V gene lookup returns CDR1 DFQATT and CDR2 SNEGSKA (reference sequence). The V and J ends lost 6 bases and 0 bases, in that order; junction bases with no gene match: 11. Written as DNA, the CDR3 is TGCAGTGCCCACGAGACAAAGGGGGCCTCCTACAATGAGCAGTTCTTC. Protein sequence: CSAHETKGASYNEQFF.

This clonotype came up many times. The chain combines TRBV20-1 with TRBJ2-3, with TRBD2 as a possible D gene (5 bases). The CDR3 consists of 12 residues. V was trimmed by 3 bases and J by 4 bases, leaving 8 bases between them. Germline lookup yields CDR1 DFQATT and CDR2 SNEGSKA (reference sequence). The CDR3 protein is CSARRTADTQYF. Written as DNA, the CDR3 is TGCAGTGCTAGGCGGACTGCAGATACGCAGTATTTT.

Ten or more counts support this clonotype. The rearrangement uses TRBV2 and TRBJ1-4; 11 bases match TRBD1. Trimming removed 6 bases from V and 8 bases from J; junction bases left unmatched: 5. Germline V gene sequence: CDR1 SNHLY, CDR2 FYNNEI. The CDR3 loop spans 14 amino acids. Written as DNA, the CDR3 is TGTGCCAGCAGAGGGACAGGGGGAGGGGAAAAACTGTTTTTT. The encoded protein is CASRGTGGGEKLFF.

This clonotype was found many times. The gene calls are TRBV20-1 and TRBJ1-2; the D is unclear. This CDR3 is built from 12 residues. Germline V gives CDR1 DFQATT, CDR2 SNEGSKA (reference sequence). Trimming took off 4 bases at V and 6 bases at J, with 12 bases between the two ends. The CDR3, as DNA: TGCAGTGCTAAGAGGTCCCAGCATGGCTACACCTTC. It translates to CSAKRSQHGYTF.

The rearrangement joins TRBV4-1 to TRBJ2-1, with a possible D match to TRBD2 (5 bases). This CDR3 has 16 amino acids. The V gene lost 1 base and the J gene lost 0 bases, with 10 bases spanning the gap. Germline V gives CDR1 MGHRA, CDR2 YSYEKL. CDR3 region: CASSQGPGSSYNEQFF. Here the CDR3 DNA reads TGCGCCAGCAGCCAAGGGCCGGGGAGCTCCTACAATGAGCAGTTCTTC.

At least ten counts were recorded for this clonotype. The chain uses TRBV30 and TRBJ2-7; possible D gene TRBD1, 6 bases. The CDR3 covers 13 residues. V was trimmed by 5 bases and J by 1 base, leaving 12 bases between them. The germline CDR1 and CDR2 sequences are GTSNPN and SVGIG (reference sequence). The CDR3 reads CAWGHRVSYEQYF. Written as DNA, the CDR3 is TGTGCCTGGGGCCACAGGGTTTCCTACGAGCAGTACTTC.

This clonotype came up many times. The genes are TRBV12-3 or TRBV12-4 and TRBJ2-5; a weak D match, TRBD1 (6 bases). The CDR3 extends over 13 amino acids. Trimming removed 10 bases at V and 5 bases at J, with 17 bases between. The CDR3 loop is CATFHRELETQYF. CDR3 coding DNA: TGTGCCACCTTTCACAGGGAGCTCGAGACCCAGTACTTC.

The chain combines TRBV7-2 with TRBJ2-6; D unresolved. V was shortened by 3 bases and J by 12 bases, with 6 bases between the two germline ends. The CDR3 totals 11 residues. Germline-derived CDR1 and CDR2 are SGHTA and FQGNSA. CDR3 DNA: TGTGCCAGCAGCTTGACCCCCGTCCTGACTTTC. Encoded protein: CASSLTPVLTF.

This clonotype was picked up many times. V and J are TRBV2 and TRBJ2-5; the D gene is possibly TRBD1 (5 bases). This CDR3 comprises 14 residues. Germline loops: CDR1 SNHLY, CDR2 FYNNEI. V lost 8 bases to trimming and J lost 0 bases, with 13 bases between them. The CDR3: CASDSETYQETQYF. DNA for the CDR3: TGTGCCAGCGACAGCGAGACGTACCAAGAGACCCAGTACTTC.